Below are 2 T cell receptor beta chains sequenced from a single sample in a study of blood T cell repertoires in COVID-19. Clones were sequenced by immunoSEQ multiplex PCR, and TCRdb holds only the in-frame ones, with some missing. The sample records some 180,000 clones, 70% to 80% being singletons. Sequencing was performed on PBMCs or T cells enriched from blood (not recorded which). The receptor set was obtained from a man aged 55 to 70 who had been exposed to COVID-19.

This clone appeared once. J is TRBJ2-1 and V is TRBV7-3, with 7 bases identical to TRBD1. J lost 11 bases, V lost 5 bases, and 9 bases had no gene match. Germline V gene sequence: CDR1 SGHTA, CDR2 FQGTGA. The length of the CDR3 is 13 residues. CDR3 region: CASSPSRQGKQFF. The DNA for the CDR3 is TGTGCCAGCAGCCCGAGCAGACAGGGCAAGCAGTTCTTC.

This chain joins TRBV29-1 and TRBJ1-1; 8 nucleotides agree with TRBD1. The CDR3 extends over 12 amino acids. J was trimmed by 4 bases and V by 6 bases; bases with no gene match: 4. The V gene's germline CDR1 is SQVTM and CDR2 ANQGSEA. Here the CDR3 DNA reads TGCAGCGTGATGACAGGGGTCACTGAAGCTTTCTTT. Translating gives CSVMTGVTEAFF.